This T cell receptor beta chain originates from a study of blood T cell repertoires in COVID-19. The repertoire was sequenced with immunoSEQ multiplex PCR; TCRdb's copy has only in-frame clones and lacks some. Of under 150,000 clones listed, approximately 90% were seen once; the top ten hold 1.8%. This CDR3 has 17 amino acids. V trimming: 4 bases; J trimming: 5 bases; junction bases outside the gene matches: 11. Looked up from germline, CDR1 is MDHEN and CDR2 is SYDVKM. Sequenced input: peripheral blood. The TCR originated in a human donor with active COVID-19. The donor label of this sample is uncertain. V usage is TRBV28 and J usage is TRBJ2-3, with 11 bases aligning to TRBD2. The CDR3 DNA reads TGTGCCAGCAGTTCACCGGGACTAGCGGTCCAGGGAGATACGCAGTATTTT. Amino acids: CASSSPGLAVQGDTQYF.